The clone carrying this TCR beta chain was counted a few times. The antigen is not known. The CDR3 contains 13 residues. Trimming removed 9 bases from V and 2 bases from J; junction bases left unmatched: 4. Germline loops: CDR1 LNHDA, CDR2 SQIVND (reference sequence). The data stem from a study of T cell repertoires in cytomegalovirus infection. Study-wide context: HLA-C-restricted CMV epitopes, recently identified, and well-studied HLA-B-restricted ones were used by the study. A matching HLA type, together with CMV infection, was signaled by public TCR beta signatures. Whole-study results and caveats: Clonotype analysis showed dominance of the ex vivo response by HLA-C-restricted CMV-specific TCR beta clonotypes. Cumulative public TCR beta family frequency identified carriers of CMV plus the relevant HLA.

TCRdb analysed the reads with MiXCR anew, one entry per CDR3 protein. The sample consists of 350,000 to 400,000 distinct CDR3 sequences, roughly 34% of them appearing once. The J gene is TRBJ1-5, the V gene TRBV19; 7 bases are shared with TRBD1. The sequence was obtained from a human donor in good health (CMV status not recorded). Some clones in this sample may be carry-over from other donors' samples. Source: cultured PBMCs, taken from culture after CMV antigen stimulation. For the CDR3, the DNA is TGTGCCAGCGAGGGGGCAGGCAATCAGCCCCAGCATTTT. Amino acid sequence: CASEGAGNQPQHF.